The rows below give T cell receptor beta chains drawn from one sample of a study of T-cell reconstitution after alpha-beta-depleted transplantation in children. TCRdb passed the PCR reads through MiXCR, listing each CDR3 protein once. The table records some 310,000 distinct CDR3 sequences, 23% of them present only once. The source material was PBMCs, mostly from graft donor cells, sampled 180 days after TCRalphabeta/CD19-depleted stem cell transplant. The origin of the receptors is a male patient under 18 who had a stem cell transplant for acute lymphoblastic leukemia, so the T cells may come from the graft donor. CDR3s include the opening cysteine and the closing phenylalanine or tryptophan. Each record gives: J gene, clone size, V gene, D gene, CDR3 protein, CDR3 DNA. D genes are given only for firm matches. Size tells how often a clone was seen (once, few, many) or the class of an expanded clone, and some rows leave it out.

TRBJ2-3 | few | TRBV5-1 | TRBD2 | CASSPWTSGKQYF | TGCGCCAGCAGCCCGTGGACTAGCGGGAAGCAGTATTTT
TRBJ1-2 | many | TRBV5-1 | - | CASRRSNYGYTF | TGCGCCAGCAGGAGGAGCAACTATGGCTACACCTTC
TRBJ2-7 | few | TRBV3-1 | TRBD2 | CASSQAFTSGRRDDEQYF | TGTGCCAGCAGCCAAGCATTCACTAGCGGGAGGAGGGACGACGAGCAGTACTTC
TRBJ2-5 | once | TRBV9 | TRBD2 | CASSSRLAKETQYF | TGTGCCAGCAGCTCCCGACTAGCGAAAGAGACCCAGTACTTC
TRBJ2-1 | - | TRBV5-1 | - | CASSLWTANNEQFF | TGCGCCAGCAGCTTGTGGACCGCTAACAATGAGCAGTTCTTC
TRBJ2-1 | - | TRBV5-5 | - | CASRPSKGGVGYNEQFF | TGTGCCAGCAGGCCGAGCAAGGGTGGTGTAGGGTACAATGAGCAGTTCTTC
TRBJ2-5 | few | TRBV7-3 | - | CASSTGSWGETQYF | TGTGCCAGCAGCACAGGGAGTTGGGGAGAGACCCAGTACTTC
TRBJ2-3 | - | TRBV5-6 | - | CASSLVALADTQYF | TGTGCCAGCAGCTTGGTGGCCCTCGCAGATACGCAGTATTTT
TRBJ2-1 | - | TRBV12-3/TRBV12-4 | TRBD2 | CATGEGLWGLGSYNEQFF | TGTGCCACCGGGGAGGGCCTTTGGGGTCTCGGCTCCTACAATGAGCAGTTCTTC
TRBJ2-5 | few | TRBV20-1 | TRBD2 | CSAPPSLLAGGETQYF | TGCAGTGCTCCCCCTTCATTGCTAGCGGGAGGTGAGACCCAGTACTTC
TRBJ2-3 | few | TRBV7-3 | - | CASSLTAGPSTDTQYF | TGTGCCAGCAGCTTAACGGCAGGGCCTAGCACAGATACGCAGTATTTT
TRBJ2-3 | few | TRBV5-1 | TRBD2 | CASSSTGTSGSETDTQYF | TGCGCCAGCAGCTCAACCGGGACTAGCGGGAGTGAGACAGATACGCAGTATTTT
TRBJ2-5 | - | TRBV27 | - | CASSLSSGTYSYQETQYF | TGTGCCAGCAGTTTATCGTCCGGGACCTACTCTTACCAAGAGACCCAGTACTTC
TRBJ2-7 | few | TRBV27 | TRBD2 | CASSPGTTYYEQYF | TGTGCCAGCAGCCCAGGGACTACTTACTACGAGCAGTACTTC
TRBJ2-5 | - | TRBV20-1 | - | CSAPDWQETQYF | TGCAGTGCCCCGGACTGGCAAGAGACCCAGTACTTC
TRBJ2-2 | - | TRBV5-1 | - | CASSLAPGRVGELFF | TGCGCCAGCAGCTTGGCCCCAGGGCGGGTCGGGGAGCTGTTTTTT
TRBJ1-1 | few | TRBV7-2 | - | CASSPRWGREEAFF | TGTGCCAGCAGCCCCCGCTGGGGTCGGGAGGAAGCTTTCTTT
TRBJ1-1 | - | TRBV5-1 | - | CASSLVVRGEETEAFF | TGCGCCAGCAGCTTGGTTGTCAGGGGCGAGGAAACTGAAGCTTTCTTT
TRBJ1-1 | - | TRBV29-1 | - | CSSLPPVGTEAFF | TGCAGCTCTTTACCCCCGGTCGGCACTGAAGCTTTCTTT
TRBJ2-7 | - | TRBV6-5 | - | CASSSDGYSYEQYF | TGTGCCAGCAGTTCTGACGGATACTCCTACGAGCAGTACTTC
TRBJ2-7 | many | TRBV29-1 | TRBD1 | CSVDLQGAGEQYF | TGCAGCGTTGACCTTCAGGGGGCTGGCGAGCAGTACTTC
TRBJ2-5 | - | TRBV12-3/TRBV12-4 | - | CASTLHREEQETQYF | TGTGCCAGCACCCTTCACAGGGAAGAACAAGAGACCCAGTACTTC
TRBJ2-3 | few | TRBV5-1 | - | CASSPWAGTDTQYF | TGCGCCAGCAGCCCGTGGGCGGGCACAGATACGCAGTATTTT
TRBJ1-2 | - | TRBV9 | - | CASSPPGLGYTF | TGTGCCAGCAGCCCCCCAGGGTTAGGCTACACCTTC
TRBJ2-7 | few | TRBV20-1 | TRBD2 | CSAREGLAGGPREQYF | TGCAGTGCTAGAGAGGGGCTAGCGGGAGGGCCTCGGGAGCAGTACTTC
TRBJ1-1 | few | TRBV5-5 | TRBD1 | CASSRQGQKPFF | TGTGCCAGCAGCCGACAGGGGCAGAAACCTTTCTTT